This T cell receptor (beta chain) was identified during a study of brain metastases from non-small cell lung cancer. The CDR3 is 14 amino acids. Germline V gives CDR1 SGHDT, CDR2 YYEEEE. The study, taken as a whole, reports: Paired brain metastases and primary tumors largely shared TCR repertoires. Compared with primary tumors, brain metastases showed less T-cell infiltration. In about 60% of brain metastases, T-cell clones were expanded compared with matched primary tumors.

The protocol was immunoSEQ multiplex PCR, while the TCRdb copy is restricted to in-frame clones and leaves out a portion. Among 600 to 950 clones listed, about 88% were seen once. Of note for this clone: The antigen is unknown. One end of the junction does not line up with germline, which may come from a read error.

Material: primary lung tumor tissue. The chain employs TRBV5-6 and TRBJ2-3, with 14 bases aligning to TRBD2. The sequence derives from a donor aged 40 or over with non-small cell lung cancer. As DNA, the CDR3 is TGTACCAGCAGCTTCGGGACTAGCGGGAGAACGCAGTATTTT. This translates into CTSSFGTSGRTQYF. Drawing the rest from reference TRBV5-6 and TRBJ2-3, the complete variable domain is DAGVTQSPTHLIKTRGQQVTLRCSPKSGHDTVSWYQQALGQGPQFIFQYYEEEERQRGNFPDRFSGHQFPNYSSELNVNALLLGDSALYLCTSSFGTSGRTQYFGPGTRLTVL.